This entry features one TCR beta chain sequence. The sample belongs to a study of shared clonotypes between healthy human individuals. Study at large: Sampling drew on donors who were a couple of women and three men aged 18 to 49. Each donor's CD4 naive and CD4 memory cells filled three plates apiece, CD8 naive two, and CD8 memory one.

The CDR3 is 15 amino acids. Germline V gene lookup returns CDR1 MDHEN and CDR2 SYDVKM. V dropped 4 bases and J dropped 1 base, with 13 bases sitting between them. Healthy HIV-negative adults with no recent acute infections or vaccinations were recruited as donors. CD45RA+ naive and CD45RA-negative memory subsets were separated from CD4+ cells. Profiled with immunoSEQ multiplex PCR; TCRdb holds only in-frame clones, not every one. Among 2 million to 2.5 million clones listed, 90% to 96% were seen once. The genes are TRBV28 and TRBJ1-2, with D uncertain. This clonotype originated in a man in his late teens or twenties in good health. The sequenced material came from naive CD4+ T cells sorted from blood. Subset in this sample: CD45RA+ positively selected. In DNA, the CDR3 is TGTGCCAGCAGTTCCCCCGGAAGGGTTAACTATGGCTACACCTTC. Translating gives CASSSPGRVNYGYTF.